The next 10 T cell receptor beta chains were all read from a single sample in a study of T cell repertoires in cytomegalovirus infection. Which antigens these TCRs recognize remains unknown. TCRdb reprocessed the reads with MiXCR, giving one entry per CDR3 protein. The sample records a few hundred thousand distinct CDR3 sequences, roughly 46% being singletons. The source material was cultured PBMCs, sampled from culture after CMV antigen stimulation. The receptors here all came from a human donor in good health (CMV status not recorded). Some clones in this sample may be carry-over from other donors' samples.

This clonotype was picked up many times. The V call is TRBV7-2, the J call TRBJ2-1; 10 bases are shared with TRBD2. The CDR3 length is 15 residues. Germline CDR1 and CDR2: SGHTA and FQGNSA. With V trimmed by 5 bases and J by 7 bases, 8 bases remained unmatched. The CDR3 sequence is CASSPQGLAPNEQFF. CDR3 sequence (DNA): TGTGCCAGCAGCCCACAGGGACTAGCGCCTAATGAGCAGTTCTTC. The full variable domain, in which reference TRBV7-2 and TRBJ2-1 provide the parts outside the CDR3, is GAGVSQSPSNKVTEKGKDVELRCDPISGHTALYWYRQSLGQGLEFLIYFQGNSAPDKSGLPSDRFSAERTGGSVSTLTIQRTQQEDSAVYLCASSPQGLAPNEQFFGPGTRLTVL.

In this sample, this clonotype turned up a few times. The rearrangement links TRBV7-2 to TRBJ1-4, with TRBD1 as a possible D gene (6 bases). The CDR3 sequence is 15 residues long. V lost 4 bases, J lost 8 bases, and 17 bases lay in between. The germline V gene has CDR1 SGHTA and CDR2 FQGNSA. CDR3 DNA sequence: TGTGCCAGCAGCTCCCGGCCGGGGGCCGTGGAAAAACTGTTTTTT. Amino acids: CASSSRPGAVEKLFF.

This clonotype was counted a few times. The CDR3 DNA follows: TGCAGCGCCACGAGGAACCAAGTAGATTATAGGACCCGCACAGATACGCAGTATTTT. It is translated as CSATRNQVDYRTRTDTQYF. The chain employs TRBV29-1 and TRBJ2-3; the D is unclear. The CDR3 covers 19 residues. The V gene lost 7 bases and the J gene lost 1 base, with 30 bases spanning the gap. Germline V lookup: CDR1 SQVTM, CDR2 ANQGSEA.

This chain joins TRBV12-3 or TRBV12-4 and TRBJ2-1, with D possibly matching TRBD1 (8 bases). This CDR3 is 18 amino acids long. V dropped 5 bases and J dropped 1 base, with 21 bases sitting between them. In DNA form, the CDR3 reads TGTGCCAGCAGTCTGCCTCTTACAGGGGGGGGGTCCTACAATGAGCAGTTCTTC. Its protein is CASSLPLTGGGSYNEQFF.

V and J are TRBV5-4 and TRBJ1-4; D is unclear. The CDR3 totals 14 residues. The germline V and J ends were trimmed by 0 bases and 7 bases, with 10 bases remaining between them. Germline assignment: CDR1 SGHNT and CDR2 YYREEE (reference sequence). As DNA, the CDR3 is TGTGCCAGCAGCTTGGCAGGACCTGGTGAAAAACTGTTTTTT. Translating gives CASSLAGPGEKLFF.

The chain uses TRBV6-5 and TRBJ2-6; 8 nucleotides match TRBD1. J gave up 2 bases and V 2 bases, and 2 bases lay outside the gene matches. CDR1 is MNHEY, CDR2 SVGAGI, per germline. The CDR3 loop spans 16 amino acids. The CDR3 sequence: CASSYAGGAGANVLTF. The CDR3 DNA follows: TGTGCCAGCAGTTACGCAGGGGGCGCTGGGGCCAACGTCCTGACTTTC.

This clonotype was counted a few times. This chain connects TRBV6-1 to TRBJ2-3; D may correspond to TRBD1 or TRBD2 (5 bases each). The V and J ends lost 7 bases and 2 bases respectively, with 10 bases between them. The CDR3 length is 13 residues. Per germline, CDR1 MNHNS and CDR2 SASEGT. CDR3 sequence: CASMAGTTDTQYF. DNA for the CDR3: TGTGCCAGCATGGCAGGGACCACAGATACGCAGTATTTT.

This clonotype was detected only a few times. The genes are TRBV19 and TRBJ1-2; D gene ambiguous. The germline V gene encodes CDR1 LNHDA and CDR2 SQIVND (reference sequence). V lost 11 bases and J lost 2, with 15 bases in between. The CDR3 loop spans 13 amino acids. The CDR3 region is CAASLRNNYGYTF. DNA for the CDR3: TGTGCCGCTAGTCTCAGGAACAACTATGGCTACACCTTC.

V is TRBV6-6 and J is TRBJ2-5; 7 bases are shared with TRBD1. This CDR3 has 13 residues. V lost 7 bases, J lost 6 bases, and 8 bases stayed unmatched. Germline values: CDR1 MNHNY, CDR2 SVGAGI (reference sequence). The chain's CDR3 is CASIRTGLKTQYF. The CDR3 DNA sequence: TGTGCCAGCATTCGGACAGGCCTAAAGACCCAGTACTTC.

This clonotype was seen a few times. This chain connects TRBV6-6 to TRBJ2-3; no clear D. Trimming removed 0 bases from V and 2 bases from J, with 9 bases in between. The germline V gene encodes CDR1 MNHNY and CDR2 SVGAGI (reference sequence). The CDR3 is made up of 15 amino acids. CDR3 amino acids: CASSYSRVPTDTQYF. CDR3 nucleotides: TGTGCCAGCAGTTACTCACGGGTCCCCACAGATACGCAGTATTTT.